This T cell receptor beta chain was recorded in a study of cytomegalovirus exposure and HLA in healthy donors. Broader study findings: In a later analysis, approximately 18,000 TCR beta sequences were associated with HLA alleles at 0.05 false discovery rate.

Trimming cost V 4 bases and J 3 bases, with 10 bases left between them. Germline V gene sequence: CDR1 SEHNR, CDR2 FQNEAQ (reference sequence). The CDR3 sequence is 14 residues long. In the PCR, 60 Vbeta and 13 Jbeta primers were used. Assay: immunoSEQ multiplex PCR; the TCRdb copy retains only in-frame clones and omits some. The table shows 150,000 to 180,000 clones, with about 84% occurring only once. As regards this clone: Antigen: not known.

The receptor was derived from a woman in her forties in good health and CMV-seropositive. The sequencing input was PBMCs. This chain connects TRBV7-9 to TRBJ2-1; D not certain. DNA for the CDR3: TGTGCCAGCAGCTCGGAGATACACTACAATGAGCAGTTCTTC. This gives the protein CASSSEIHYNEQFF.